The 15 T cell receptor beta chains below come from one sample, sequenced in a study of shared clonotypes between healthy human individuals. Naivety among CD8 cells was defined by CD45RO negativity and positive CCR7 selection, thereby excluding terminally differentiated effector memory CD45RA+ cells. Produced via immunoSEQ multiplex PCR; TCRdb's table is partial and in-frame only. The sample consists of millions of clones, about 95% of them appearing once. Sequenced input: naive CD8+ T cells sorted from blood. The receptors originated from a young man in good health.

The chain joins TRBV10-3 to TRBJ2-1; 8 bases map to TRBD1. The length of the CDR3 is 16 residues. V was clipped by 0 bases and J by 7 bases; unmatched bases: 8. Germline loops: CDR1 ENHRY, CDR2 SYGVKD. The CDR3 is CAISESSQGAWNEQFF. The CDR3 nucleotides are TGTGCCATCAGTGAGTCGAGTCAGGGGGCCTGGAATGAGCAGTTCTTC.

CDR3 region: CASSDGTGVPSYEQYF. The CDR3 bases are TGTGCCAGCAGTGATGGGACAGGAGTCCCTTCCTACGAGCAGTACTTC. The chain employs TRBV2 and TRBJ2-7; 8 bases map to TRBD1. This CDR3 region has 16 residues. The V gene end was trimmed by 3 bases and the J gene end by 1 base; junction bases not matched to a gene: 8. CDR1 and CDR2 from the germline V gene are SNHLY and FYNNEI. The full variable domain, completed using reference TRBV2 and TRBJ2-7, is EPEVTQTPSHQVTQMGQEVILRCVPISNHLYFYWYRQILGQKVEFLVSFYNNEISEKSEIFDDQFSVERPDGSNFTLKIRSTKLEDSAMYFCASSDGTGVPSYEQYFGPGTRLTVT.

A word on this clone: Distinct nucleotide sequences in the sample also encode this CDR3. The chain carries TRBV5-8 and TRBJ2-1; D not resolved. The V gene's germline CDR1 is SGHTS and CDR2 YDEGEE. The CDR3 runs to 12 residues. V was trimmed by 0 bases and J by 2 bases, leaving 0 bases between them. The CDR3, as DNA: TGTGCCAGCAGCTTGGCCTACAATGAGCAGTTCTTC. It specifies CASSLAYNEQFF.

The V call is TRBV10-3, the J call TRBJ2-7, with 9 bases identical to TRBD2. Unmatched junction bases numbered 12, after V lost 10 bases and J lost 2 bases. The CDR3 is 15 amino acids. Germline assignment: CDR1 ENHRY and CDR2 SYGVKD. The CDR3 region has the DNA TGTGCCAGCATCGAACTAGCGGGCAATACCTACGAGCAGTACTTC. Protein sequence: CASIELAGNTYEQYF.

CDR3 nucleotides: TGTGCCAGCAGTTTTTCGGGGGCCTACGAGCAGTACTTC. Translating gives CASSFSGAYEQYF. This sequence joins TRBV28 and TRBJ2-7; D may be TRBD2 (6 bases). This CDR3 has 13 residues. The V and J ends lost 3 bases and 2 bases respectively, with 8 bases between them. Germline V CDR1 and CDR2: MDHEN, SYDVKM.

The CDR3: CASSLVPLSGELFF. The CDR3 nucleotides read TGTGCCAGCAGCTTGGTACCCCTATCCGGGGAGCTGTTTTTT. The V and J genes are TRBV5-6 and TRBJ2-2; D ambiguous. Trimming shortened V by 0 bases and J by 6 bases, and 9 bases separated the two germline ends. Germline CDR1 and CDR2: SGHDT and YYEEEE. This CDR3 has 14 amino acids.

In regard to this clone: This CDR3 is also generated by other DNA sequences in the sample. The chain combines TRBV27 with TRBJ2-7; 8 bases are shared with TRBD1. The CDR3 has 16 residues. V was pared by 3 bases and J by 1 base, with 8 bases of the junction left unmatched. The germline CDR1 and CDR2 sequences are MNHEY and SMNVEV (reference sequence). The CDR3 region has the DNA TGTGCCAGCAGTTTGAGTCCCGGGACAGGATCCTACGAGCAGTACTTC. Translating gives CASSLSPGTGSYEQYF.

A few counts support this clone. The rearrangement links TRBV30 to TRBJ1-5; the D gene is possibly TRBD1 (6 bases). CDR3 size: 13 residues. Germline values: CDR1 GTSNPN, CDR2 SVGIG (reference sequence). V dropped 2 bases and J dropped 5 bases, with 10 bases sitting between them. The CDR3 region is CAWSTGTDQPQHF. In DNA, the CDR3 is TGTGCCTGGAGTACAGGGACGGATCAGCCCCAGCATTTT.

This clone has a single count. This chain uses TRBV27 with TRBJ2-7; D is perhaps TRBD1 (6 bases). The germline CDR1 and CDR2 sequences are MNHEY and SMNVEV (reference sequence). Trimming pared 5 bases from V and 5 bases from J, leaving 13 bases between. The CDR3 length is 13 residues. The CDR3 region has the DNA TGTGCCAGCAGTACGACAGGCAATAACGAGCAGTACTTC. Translated: CASSTTGNNEQYF.

The chain carries TRBV19 and TRBJ2-2, with D unresolved. The ends were cut back, 3 bases at V and 4 bases at J, with 6 bases in the middle. Per the germline V gene, CDR1 is LNHDA and CDR2 is SQIVND (reference sequence). The CDR3 has 13 residues. CDR3 nucleotides: TGTGCCAGTAGTATTCCCCCCACCGGGGAGCTGTTTTTT. Its translation is CASSIPPTGELFF.

The genes are TRBV7-3 and TRBJ2-5; the match to TRBD2 covers 8 bases. Trimming at V came to 3 bases and at J to 4 bases, leaving 7 bases not matched to a gene. The germline CDR1 and CDR2 sequences are SGHTA and FQGTGA. The CDR3 extends over 15 amino acids. In DNA form, the CDR3 reads TGTGCCAGCAGCTTCACGGGGGGGCCTAGAGAGACCCAGTACTTC. As protein: CASSFTGGPRETQYF.

To note about this clone: Distinct nucleotide sequences in the sample also encode this CDR3. The chain couples TRBV6-5 to TRBJ2-3; D perhaps matches TRBD1 (6 bases). CDR1 is MNHEY and CDR2 is SVGAGI in the germline V gene. V was cut by 3 bases and J by 4 bases, with 11 bases left in between. The CDR3 contains 14 residues. The CDR3 DNA follows: TGTGCCAGCAGTTATGGGGCAGGGGCAGATACGCAGTATTTT. Its translation is CASSYGAGADTQYF.

The gene calls are TRBV7-6 and TRBJ2-7; 11 bases fit TRBD1. V shed 2 bases and J 5 bases; nucleotides not matched to a gene: 2. This CDR3 comprises 14 residues. Germline lookup yields CDR1 SGHVS and CDR2 FNYEAQ. CDR3 loop: CASSLRTGGDEQYF. CDR3 nucleotide sequence: TGTGCCAGCAGCTTAAGGACAGGGGGCGACGAGCAGTACTTC.

This clone has only a few counts. The rearrangement uses TRBV7-9 and TRBJ2-1, with D possibly matching TRBD2 (5 bases). CDR3 length equals 17 residues. V was pared by 5 bases and J by 0 bases, with 17 bases between. Germline loops: CDR1 SEHNR, CDR2 FQNEAQ (reference sequence). The CDR3 loop reads CASSDTIATSSYNEQFF. The CDR3, as DNA: TGTGCCAGCAGCGATACAATAGCGACGAGCTCCTACAATGAGCAGTTCTTC.

The chain combines TRBV7-9 with TRBJ2-7, with TRBD2 matching over 9 bases. Germline CDR1 reads SEHNR; CDR2 reads FQNEAQ (reference sequence). V was clipped by 5 bases and J by 0 bases; unmatched bases: 8. CDR3 size: 16 residues. The CDR3 spells CASSAPGTSPSYEQYF. The CDR3 DNA is TGTGCCAGCAGCGCCCCCGGGACTAGCCCCTCCTACGAGCAGTACTTC.